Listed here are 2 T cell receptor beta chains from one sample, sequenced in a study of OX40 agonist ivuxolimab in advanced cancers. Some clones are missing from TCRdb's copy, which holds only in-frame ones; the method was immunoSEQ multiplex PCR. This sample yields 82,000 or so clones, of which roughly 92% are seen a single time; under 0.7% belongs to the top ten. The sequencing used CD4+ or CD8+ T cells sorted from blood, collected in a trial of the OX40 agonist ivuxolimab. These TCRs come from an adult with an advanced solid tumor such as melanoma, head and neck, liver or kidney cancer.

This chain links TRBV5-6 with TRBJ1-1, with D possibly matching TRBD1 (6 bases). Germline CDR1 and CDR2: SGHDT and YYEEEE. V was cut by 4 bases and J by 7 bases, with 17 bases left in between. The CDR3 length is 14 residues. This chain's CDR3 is CASSSLGAASEAFF. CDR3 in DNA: TGTGCCAGCAGCAGCTTGGGGGCAGCGAGTGAAGCTTTCTTT.

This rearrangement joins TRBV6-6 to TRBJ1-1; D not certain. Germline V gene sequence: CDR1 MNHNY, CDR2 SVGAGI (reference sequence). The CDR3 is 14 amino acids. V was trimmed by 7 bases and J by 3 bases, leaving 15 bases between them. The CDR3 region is CASKFFGKDTEAFF. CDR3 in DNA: TGTGCCAGCAAGTTTTTTGGTAAGGACACTGAAGCTTTCTTT.